The sequence of this TCR beta chain was determined in a study of OX40 agonist ivuxolimab in advanced cancers. Findings and limits, study-wide: Part of the nonresponder group also had normalized T-cell clonal expansion that was low.

Autoimmune disease history or systemic immunosuppression was exclusionary. Blood was sampled at baseline, cycle 4 day 1, and cycle 7 day 1. Libraries were prepared by immunoSEQ multiplex PCR; TCRdb keeps only in-frame clonotypes and omits some of them. The profile shows about 110,000 clones, around 90% of them singletons. Concerning this clone: The antigen remains undetermined.

The V gene lost 4 bases and the J gene lost 3 bases, with 12 bases spanning the gap. The germline CDR1 and CDR2 sequences are ENHRY and SYGVKD. The CDR3 sequence is 14 residues long. The receptor was isolated from an adult with an advanced solid tumor such as melanoma, head and neck, liver or kidney cancer. Specimen: CD4+ or CD8+ T cells sorted from blood, collected in a trial of the OX40 agonist ivuxolimab. This chain links TRBV10-3 with TRBJ1-2, with a tentative D call TRBD1 (6 bases). The CDR3 sequence: CAISVQGDDYGYTF. The CDR3 DNA follows: TGTGCCATCAGTGTACAGGGAGACGACTATGGCTACACCTTC.